The clone carrying this TCR beta chain was counted between two and nine times. Its antigen is undetermined. The entry originates in a study of human T cells and chemical hapten exposure. General study findings and limits: Expanded TCRs created a significantly greater count of big CDR3 similarity clusters than controls did.

V lost 0 bases, J lost 9 bases, and 18 bases lay in between. CDR3 size: 16 residues. Germline V CDR1 and CDR2: SNHLY, FYNNEI. In the library, unique molecular identifiers were attached to individual cDNA molecules. TCRdb itself ran the RACE reads through MiXCR, one entry per CDR3 protein. The profile shows more than 60,000 distinct CDR3 sequences, 9% to 12% of them singletons. The sample's time point: patch test 2, 6 weeks after DPC sensitization. Treatment defined: therapeutic diphenylcyclopropenone sensitization with weekly scalp DPC. This TCR was sampled from a woman aged 45 to 65 with alopecia areata. Some clones in this sample may be carry-over from other donors' samples. The chain links TRBV2 to TRBJ2-1, with a possible D match to TRBD2 (7 bases). This specimen was whole blood, taken in connection with sensitization to the hapten diphenylcyclopropenone (DPC). The DNA for the CDR3 is TGTGCCAGCAGTGAAGCCACAGGGAGGGAAGTAGGTGAGCAGTTCTTC. Its protein product is CASSEATGREVGEQFF.